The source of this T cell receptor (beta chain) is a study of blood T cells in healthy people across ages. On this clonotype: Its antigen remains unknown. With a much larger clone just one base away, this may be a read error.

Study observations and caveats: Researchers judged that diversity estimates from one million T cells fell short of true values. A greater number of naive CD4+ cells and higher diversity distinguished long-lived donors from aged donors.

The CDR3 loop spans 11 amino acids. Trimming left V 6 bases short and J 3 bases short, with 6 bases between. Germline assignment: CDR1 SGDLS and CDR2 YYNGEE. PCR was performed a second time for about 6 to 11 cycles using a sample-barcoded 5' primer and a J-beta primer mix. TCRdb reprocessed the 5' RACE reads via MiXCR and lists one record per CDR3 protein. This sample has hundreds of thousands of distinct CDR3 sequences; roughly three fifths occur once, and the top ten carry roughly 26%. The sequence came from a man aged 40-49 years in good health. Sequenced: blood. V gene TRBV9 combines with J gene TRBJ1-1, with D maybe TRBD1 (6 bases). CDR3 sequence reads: CASKGDTEAFF. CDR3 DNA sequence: TGTGCCAGCAAGGGGGACACTGAAGCTTTCTTT.